This is a list of T cell receptor beta chains from one sample in a study of T cell clonotyping in hematopoietic cell transplantation. Method: immunoSEQ multiplex PCR; TCRdb's copy keeps in-frame clones and lacks some. The sample yields approximately 8,700 clones, nearly 98% seen once. The starting material was peripheral blood mononuclear cells, obtained 100 days after allogeneic stem cell transplant. Receptors originate from a male patient in his sixties who had an allogeneic stem cell transplant from a related donor, so the T cells may come from the graft donor. Some clones in this sample may be carry-over from other donors' samples. Each CDR3 is given with its conserved first and last residue. The order of the fields is CDR3 length, clone size, V gene, D gene, J gene, CDR3 DNA, CDR3 protein. A D gene is named only where the DNA matches it firmly. For some rows the clone size is stated as once, few or many, or as a class when expanded; others skip it.

cdr3_length: 17; clone_size: -; v_call: TRBV13; d_call: -; j_call: TRBJ1-1; cdr3_nt: TGTGCCAGCAGCTTAGGCCTCGGGGAGGGCGGGAACACTGAAGCTTTCTTT; cdr3_aa: CASSLGLGEGGNTEAFF
cdr3_length: 13; clone_size: -; v_call: TRBV5-1; d_call: -; j_call: TRBJ2-6; cdr3_nt: TGCGCCAGCAGGGGAACCGGGGCCAACGTCCTGACTTTC; cdr3_aa: CASRGTGANVLTF
cdr3_length: 12; clone_size: -; v_call: TRBV6-5; d_call: -; j_call: TRBJ1-2; cdr3_nt: TGTGCCAGCAGTCATAGCGGGGGTGGCTACACCTTC; cdr3_aa: CASSHSGGGYTF
cdr3_length: 13; clone_size: few; v_call: TRBV2; d_call: -; j_call: TRBJ1-2; cdr3_nt: TGTGCCAGCAGCCAGGGGTCTTACTATGGCTACACCTTC; cdr3_aa: CASSQGSYYGYTF
cdr3_length: 16; clone_size: -; v_call: TRBV19; d_call: TRBD1; j_call: TRBJ2-7; cdr3_nt: TGTGCCAGTAGCCTCGGGTTCCGGGACAGTCGCCACGAGCAGTACTTC; cdr3_aa: CASSLGFRDSRHEQYF
cdr3_length: 14; clone_size: -; v_call: TRBV11-3; d_call: TRBD2; j_call: TRBJ2-2; cdr3_nt: TGTGCCAGCAGCTCCCTACGGGGGGCCGGGGAGCTGTTTTTT; cdr3_aa: CASSSLRGAGELFF
cdr3_length: 13; clone_size: -; v_call: TRBV7-2; d_call: -; j_call: TRBJ2-3; cdr3_nt: TGTGCCAGCAGCTTTAGGGGTGAAGATACGCAGTATTTT; cdr3_aa: CASSFRGEDTQYF
cdr3_length: 14; clone_size: -; v_call: TRBV4-2; d_call: -; j_call: TRBJ1-1; cdr3_nt: TGTGCCAGCAGCAATGCGGCGGGTAACACTGAAGCTTTCTTT; cdr3_aa: CASSNAAGNTEAFF
cdr3_length: 16; clone_size: -; v_call: TRBV6-5; d_call: -; j_call: TRBJ1-1; cdr3_nt: TGTGCCAGCAGTTACTCGTCAAGAATCCGGAACACTGAAGCTTTCTTT; cdr3_aa: CASSYSSRIRNTEAFF
cdr3_length: 14; clone_size: -; v_call: TRBV11-3; d_call: -; j_call: TRBJ2-3; cdr3_nt: TGTGCCAGCAGCCCTAGTGTCTCCACGGGTACGCAGTATTTT; cdr3_aa: CASSPSVSTGTQYF
cdr3_length: 13; clone_size: -; v_call: TRBV29-1; d_call: -; j_call: TRBJ2-1; cdr3_nt: TGCAGTACGGAGGGCAAATCCTACAATGAGCAGTTCTTC; cdr3_aa: CSTEGKSYNEQFF
cdr3_length: 14; clone_size: -; v_call: TRBV7-3; d_call: -; j_call: TRBJ2-7; cdr3_nt: TGTGCCAGCAGCTTATCCCAGGGGCCCTACGAGCAGTACTTC; cdr3_aa: CASSLSQGPYEQYF
cdr3_length: 15; clone_size: -; v_call: TRBV5-4; d_call: TRBD2; j_call: TRBJ2-5; cdr3_nt: TGTGCCAGCAGCCCAGAGACGGGAGGGGTGGAGACCCAGTACTTC; cdr3_aa: CASSPETGGVETQYF
cdr3_length: 13; clone_size: -; v_call: TRBV4-1; d_call: -; j_call: TRBJ1-5; cdr3_nt: TGCGCCAGCAGCCATTACAGGGATCAGCCCCAGCATTTT; cdr3_aa: CASSHYRDQPQHF
cdr3_length: 13; clone_size: -; v_call: TRBV7-3; d_call: -; j_call: TRBJ1-1; cdr3_nt: TGTGCCAGCAGGGAGGGACCGACGACTGAAGCTTTCTTT; cdr3_aa: CASREGPTTEAFF